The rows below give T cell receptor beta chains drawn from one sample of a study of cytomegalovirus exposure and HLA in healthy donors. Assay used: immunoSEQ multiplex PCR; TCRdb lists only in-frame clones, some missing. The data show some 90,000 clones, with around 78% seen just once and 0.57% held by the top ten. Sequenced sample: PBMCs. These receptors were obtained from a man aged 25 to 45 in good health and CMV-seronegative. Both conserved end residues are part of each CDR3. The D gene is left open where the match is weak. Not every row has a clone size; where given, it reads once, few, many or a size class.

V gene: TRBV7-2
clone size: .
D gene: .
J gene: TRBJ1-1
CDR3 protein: CASSSGQNTEAFF
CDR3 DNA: TGTGCCAGCAGCTCAGGACAGAACACTGAAGCTTTCTTT

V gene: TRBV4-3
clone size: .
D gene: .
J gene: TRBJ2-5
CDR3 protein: CASSQDEAVAETQYF
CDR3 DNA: TGCGCCAGCAGCCAAGATGAGGCGGTGGCAGAGACCCAGTACTTC

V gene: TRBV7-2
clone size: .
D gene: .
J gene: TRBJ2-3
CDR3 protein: CASSLLWTSTDTQYF
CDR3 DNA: TGTGCCAGCAGCCTACTTTGGACTAGCACAGATACGCAGTATTTT

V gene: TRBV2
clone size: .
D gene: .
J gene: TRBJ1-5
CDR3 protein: CASSESLGGQPQHF
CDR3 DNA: TGTGCCAGCAGTGAGTCCCTCGGGGGTCAGCCCCAGCATTTT

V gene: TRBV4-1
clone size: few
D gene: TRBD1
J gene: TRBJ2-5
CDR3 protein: CASSMGQTNQETQYF
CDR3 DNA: TGCGCCAGCAGCATGGGACAGACTAACCAAGAGACCCAGTACTTC

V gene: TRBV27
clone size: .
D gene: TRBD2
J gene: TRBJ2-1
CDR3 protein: CASIGRAEQFF
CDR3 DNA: TGTGCCAGCATTGGGAGGGCAGAGCAGTTCTTC

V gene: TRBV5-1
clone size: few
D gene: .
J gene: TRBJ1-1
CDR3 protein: CASSLVGAGENTEAFF
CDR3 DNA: TGCGCCAGCAGCTTGGTTGGGGCAGGAGAGAACACTGAAGCTTTCTTT

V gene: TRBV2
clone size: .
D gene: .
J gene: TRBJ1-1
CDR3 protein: CASPTGSEAFF
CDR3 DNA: TGTGCCAGCCCCACAGGGTCTGAAGCTTTCTTT

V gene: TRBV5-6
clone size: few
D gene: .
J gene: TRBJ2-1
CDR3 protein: CASSRWDIRKTYNEQFF
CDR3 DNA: TGTGCCAGCAGCCGCTGGGACATCCGAAAAACCTACAATGAGCAGTTCTTC

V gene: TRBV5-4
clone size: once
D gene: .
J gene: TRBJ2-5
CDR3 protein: CASSLGLAETQYF
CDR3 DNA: TGTGCCAGCAGCTTGGGTCTAGCGGAGACCCAGTACTTC

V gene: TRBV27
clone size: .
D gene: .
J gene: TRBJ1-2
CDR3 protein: CASSFLRDKANYGYTF
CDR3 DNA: TGTGCCAGCAGTTTTCTACGGGACAAAGCTAACTATGGCTACACCTTC

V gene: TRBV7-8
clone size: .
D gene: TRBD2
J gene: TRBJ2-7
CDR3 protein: CASSLIDAGGPGSYEQYF
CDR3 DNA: TGTGCCAGCAGCCTAATAGACGCGGGGGGGCCCGGCTCCTACGAGCAGTACTTC

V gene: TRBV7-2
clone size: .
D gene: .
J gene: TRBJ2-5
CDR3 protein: CASSLVGGAGETQYF
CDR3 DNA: TGTGCCAGCAGCTTAGTAGGGGGGGCCGGGGAGACCCAGTACTTC

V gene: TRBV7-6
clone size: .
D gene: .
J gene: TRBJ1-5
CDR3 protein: CASSQDSSNQPQHF
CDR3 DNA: TGTGCCAGCAGCCAAGACAGTAGCAATCAGCCCCAGCATTTT

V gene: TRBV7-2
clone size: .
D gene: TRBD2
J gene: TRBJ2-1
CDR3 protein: CASSFISGGRDEQFF
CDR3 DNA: TGTGCCAGCAGCTTTATCTCGGGGGGGAGGGATGAGCAGTTCTTC

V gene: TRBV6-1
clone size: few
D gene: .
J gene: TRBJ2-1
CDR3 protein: CASRTPLGDEQFF
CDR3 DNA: TGTGCCAGCAGGACACCATTGGGCGATGAGCAGTTCTTC

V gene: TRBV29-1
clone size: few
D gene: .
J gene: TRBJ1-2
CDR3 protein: CSVERTRGRDHF
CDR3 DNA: TGCAGCGTTGAGCGCACCCGTGGCAGGGATCACTTC

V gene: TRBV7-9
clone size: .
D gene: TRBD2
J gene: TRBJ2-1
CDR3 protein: CASSLDWTSGYNEQFF
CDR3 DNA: TGTGCCAGCAGCTTAGATTGGACTAGCGGCTACAATGAGCAGTTCTTC

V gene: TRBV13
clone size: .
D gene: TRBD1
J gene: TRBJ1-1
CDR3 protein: CASSFRQGNTEAFF
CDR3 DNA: TGTGCCAGCAGCTTTAGACAGGGCAACACTGAAGCTTTCTTT

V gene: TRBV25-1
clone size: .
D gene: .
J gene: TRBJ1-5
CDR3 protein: CASSGSSNQPQHF
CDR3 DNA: TGTGCCAGCAGTGGCAGTAGCAATCAGCCCCAGCATTTT

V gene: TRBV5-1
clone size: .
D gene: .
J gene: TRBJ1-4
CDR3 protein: CASRETGANEKLFF
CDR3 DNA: TGCGCCAGCAGGGAGACAGGAGCTAATGAAAAACTGTTTTTT

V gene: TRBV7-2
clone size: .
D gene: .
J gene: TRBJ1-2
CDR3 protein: CASRSLSGWAGYGYTF
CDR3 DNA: TGTGCCAGCAGGAGCCTATCGGGGTGGGCTGGCTATGGCTACACCTTC

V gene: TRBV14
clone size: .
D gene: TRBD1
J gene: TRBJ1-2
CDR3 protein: CASSRPRGRTGNDYGYTF
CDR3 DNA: TGTGCCAGCAGCCGACCAAGAGGGAGGACAGGGAACGACTATGGCTACACCTTC

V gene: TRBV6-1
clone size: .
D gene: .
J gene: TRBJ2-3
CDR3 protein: CASSAIGDTQYF
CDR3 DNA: TGTGCCAGCAGTGCAATCGGAGATACGCAGTATTTT

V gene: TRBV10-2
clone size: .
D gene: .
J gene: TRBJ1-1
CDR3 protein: CASSDSTEAFF
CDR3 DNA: TGCGCCAGCAGTGACAGCACTGAAGCTTTCTTT

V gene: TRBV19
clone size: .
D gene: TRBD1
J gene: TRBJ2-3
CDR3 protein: CASSTSWTGRGDTQYF
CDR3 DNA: TGTGCCAGTAGTACCTCGTGGACAGGGCGAGGGGATACGCAGTATTTT

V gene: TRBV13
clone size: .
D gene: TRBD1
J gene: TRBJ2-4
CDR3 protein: CASSYLDRGRSLAKNIQYF
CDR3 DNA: TGTGCCAGCAGCTACTTAGACAGGGGGAGAAGCCTAGCCAAAAACATTCAGTACTTC

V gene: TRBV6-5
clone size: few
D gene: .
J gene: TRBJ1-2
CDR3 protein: CASSSTSLTNYGYTF
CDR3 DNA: TGTGCCAGCAGTTCAACATCCCTGACTAACTATGGCTACACCTTC

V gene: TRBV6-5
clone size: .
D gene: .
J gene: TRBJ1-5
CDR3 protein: CASGEASNQPQHF
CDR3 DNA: TGTGCCAGCGGTGAGGCTAGCAATCAGCCCCAGCATTTT

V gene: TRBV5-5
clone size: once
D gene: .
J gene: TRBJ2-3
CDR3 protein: CASSLVFLASVNTDTQYF
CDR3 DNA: TGTGCCAGCAGCTTGGTTTTTCTGGCTAGCGTGAACACAGATACGCAGTATTTT

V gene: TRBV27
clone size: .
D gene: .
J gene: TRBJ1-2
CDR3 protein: CASSLAGHSYGYTF
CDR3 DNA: TGTGCCAGCAGTTTAGCAGGGCATAGCTATGGCTACACCTTC

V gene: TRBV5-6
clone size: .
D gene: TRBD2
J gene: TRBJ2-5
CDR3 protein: CASSFRTSGRETQYF
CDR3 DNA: TGTGCCAGCAGCTTTAGGACTAGCGGGAGAGAGACCCAGTACTTC

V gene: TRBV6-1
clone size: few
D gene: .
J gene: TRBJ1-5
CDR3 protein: CASSLQQGQPQHF
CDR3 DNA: TGTGCCAGCAGTTTACAACAGGGTCAGCCCCAGCATTTT

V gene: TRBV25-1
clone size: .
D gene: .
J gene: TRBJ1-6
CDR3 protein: CASSDERGYSPLHF
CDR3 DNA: TGTGCCAGCAGTGACGAAAGGGGTTATTCACCCCTCCACTTT

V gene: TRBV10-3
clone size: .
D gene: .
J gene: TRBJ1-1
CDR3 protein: CAISENPGMAMNTEAFF
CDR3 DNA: TGTGCCATCAGTGAGAATCCAGGGATGGCAATGAACACTGAAGCTTTCTTT

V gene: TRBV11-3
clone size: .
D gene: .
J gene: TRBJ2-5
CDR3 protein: CASSLTGMGETQYF
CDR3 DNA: TGTGCCAGCAGCTTAACAGGGATGGGAGAGACCCAGTACTTC

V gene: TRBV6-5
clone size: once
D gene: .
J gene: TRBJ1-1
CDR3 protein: CASRPRGTLNTEAFF
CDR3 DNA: TGTGCCAGCAGACCCAGGGGCACACTGAACACTGAAGCTTTCTTT

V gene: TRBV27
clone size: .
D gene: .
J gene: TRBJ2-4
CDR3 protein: CASSLLAGLAKNIQYF
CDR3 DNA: TGTGCCAGCAGTTTATTAGCAGGGCTAGCCAAAAACATTCAGTACTTC

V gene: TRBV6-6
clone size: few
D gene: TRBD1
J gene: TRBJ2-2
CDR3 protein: CASSDRVGTGELFF
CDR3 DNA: TGTGCCAGCAGCGACAGGGTTGGCACCGGGGAGCTGTTTTTT

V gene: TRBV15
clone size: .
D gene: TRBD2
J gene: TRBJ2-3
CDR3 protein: CATSKLAEKVDTQYF
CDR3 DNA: TGTGCCACCAGCAAACTAGCGGAAAAGGTTGATACGCAGTATTTT

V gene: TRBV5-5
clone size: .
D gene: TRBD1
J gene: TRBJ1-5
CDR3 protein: CASSPGTENQPQHF
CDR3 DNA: TGTGCCAGCAGCCCCGGGACAGAAAATCAGCCCCAGCATTTT

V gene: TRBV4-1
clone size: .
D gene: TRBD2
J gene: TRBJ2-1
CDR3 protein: CASSRSGVGYNEQFF
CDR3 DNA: TGCGCCAGCAGCCGGAGCGGGGTGGGCTACAATGAGCAGTTCTTC

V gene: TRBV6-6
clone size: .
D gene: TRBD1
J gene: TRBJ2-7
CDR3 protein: CASSYSVQGARDEQYF
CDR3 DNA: TGTGCCAGCAGTTACTCGGTACAGGGGGCGAGGGACGAGCAGTACTTC

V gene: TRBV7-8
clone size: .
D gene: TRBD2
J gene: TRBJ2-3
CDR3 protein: CASSQNQLAGNTDTQYF
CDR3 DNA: TGTGCCAGCAGCCAGAACCAACTAGCGGGAAACACAGATACGCAGTATTTT

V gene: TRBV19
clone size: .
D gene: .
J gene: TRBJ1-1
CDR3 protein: CASSTGLLTEAFF
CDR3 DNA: TGTGCCAGTAGTACGGGACTTCTCACTGAAGCTTTCTTT

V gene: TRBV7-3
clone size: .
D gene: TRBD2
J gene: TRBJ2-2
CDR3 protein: CASSGIPGLAGGPSTGELFF
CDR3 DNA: TGTGCCAGCAGCGGAATCCCGGGACTAGCGGGGGGGCCTAGCACCGGGGAGCTGTTTTTT